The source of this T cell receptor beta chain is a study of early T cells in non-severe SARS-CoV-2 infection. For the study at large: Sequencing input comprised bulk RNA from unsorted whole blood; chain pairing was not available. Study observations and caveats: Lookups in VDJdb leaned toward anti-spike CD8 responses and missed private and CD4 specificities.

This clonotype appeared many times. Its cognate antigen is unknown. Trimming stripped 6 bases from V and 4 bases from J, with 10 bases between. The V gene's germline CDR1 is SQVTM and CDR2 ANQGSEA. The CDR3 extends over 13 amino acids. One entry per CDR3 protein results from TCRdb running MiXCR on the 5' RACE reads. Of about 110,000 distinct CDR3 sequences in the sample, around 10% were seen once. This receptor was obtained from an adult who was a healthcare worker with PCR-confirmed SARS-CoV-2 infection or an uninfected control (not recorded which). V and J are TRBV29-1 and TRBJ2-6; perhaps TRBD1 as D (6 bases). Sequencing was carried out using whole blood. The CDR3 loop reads CSVAGTGANVLTF. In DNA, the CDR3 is TGCAGCGTCGCCGGGACAGGGGCCAACGTCCTGACTTTC.